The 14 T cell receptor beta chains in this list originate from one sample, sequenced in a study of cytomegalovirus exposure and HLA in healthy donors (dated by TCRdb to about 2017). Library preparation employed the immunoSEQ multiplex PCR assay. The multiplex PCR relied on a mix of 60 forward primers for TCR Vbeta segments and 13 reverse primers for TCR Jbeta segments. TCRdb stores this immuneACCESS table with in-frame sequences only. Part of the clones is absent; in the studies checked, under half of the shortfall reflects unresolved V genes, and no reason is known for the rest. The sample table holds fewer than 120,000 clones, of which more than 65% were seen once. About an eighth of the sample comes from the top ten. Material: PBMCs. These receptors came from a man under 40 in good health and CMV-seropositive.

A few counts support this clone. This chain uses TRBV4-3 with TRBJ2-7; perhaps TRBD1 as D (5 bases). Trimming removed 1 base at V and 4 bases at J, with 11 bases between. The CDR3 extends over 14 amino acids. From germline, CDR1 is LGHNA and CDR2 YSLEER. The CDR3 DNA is TGCGCCAGCAGCCAAGTCAACCAGGGTTACGAGCAGTACTTC. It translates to CASSQVNQGYEQYF.

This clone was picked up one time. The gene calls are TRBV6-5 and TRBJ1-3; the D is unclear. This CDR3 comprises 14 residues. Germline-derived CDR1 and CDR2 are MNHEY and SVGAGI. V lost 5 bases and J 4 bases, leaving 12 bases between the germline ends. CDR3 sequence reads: CASSNTPGGNTIYF. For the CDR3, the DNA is TGTGCCAGCAGTAACACCCCGGGGGGAAACACCATATATTTT.

CDR3 nucleotides: TGTGCCAGCAGTTACCCGGGACAGGGGATCTACGAGCAGTACTTC. Protein product: CASSYPGQGIYEQYF. The chain is built from TRBV6-6 and TRBJ2-5, with TRBD1 identical over 10 bases. TRBJ2-7 explains the end of the DNA better; the J call may be wrong. The CDR3 extends over 15 amino acids. Germline V CDR1 and CDR2: MNHNY, SVGAGI (reference sequence).

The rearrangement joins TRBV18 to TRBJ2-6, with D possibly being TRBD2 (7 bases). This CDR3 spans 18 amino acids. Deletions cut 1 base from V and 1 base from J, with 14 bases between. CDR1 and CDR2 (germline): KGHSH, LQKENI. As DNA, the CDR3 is TGTGCCAGCTCACCACAAGGGGGGGCACTTTCTGGGGCCAACGTCCTGACTTTC. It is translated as CASSPQGGALSGANVLTF.

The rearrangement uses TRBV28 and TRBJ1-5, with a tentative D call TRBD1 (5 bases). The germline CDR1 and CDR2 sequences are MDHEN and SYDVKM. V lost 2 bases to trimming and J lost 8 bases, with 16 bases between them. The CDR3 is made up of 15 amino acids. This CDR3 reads CASSLGGAAPKPQHF. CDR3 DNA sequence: TGTGCCAGCAGTTTAGGAGGGGCCGCCCCTAAGCCCCAGCATTTT.

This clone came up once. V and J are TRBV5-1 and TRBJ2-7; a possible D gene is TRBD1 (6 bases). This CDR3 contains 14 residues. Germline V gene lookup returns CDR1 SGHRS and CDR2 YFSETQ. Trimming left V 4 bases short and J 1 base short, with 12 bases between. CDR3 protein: CASSITQGSYEQYF. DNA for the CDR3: TGCGCCAGCAGCATAACACAGGGATCCTACGAGCAGTACTTC.

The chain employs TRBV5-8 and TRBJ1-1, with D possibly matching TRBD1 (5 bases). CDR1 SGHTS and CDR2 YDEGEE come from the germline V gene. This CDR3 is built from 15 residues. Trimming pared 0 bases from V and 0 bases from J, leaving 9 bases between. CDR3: CASSLVPGMNTEAFF. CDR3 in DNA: TGTGCCAGCAGCTTGGTCCCAGGGATGAACACTGAAGCTTTCTTT.

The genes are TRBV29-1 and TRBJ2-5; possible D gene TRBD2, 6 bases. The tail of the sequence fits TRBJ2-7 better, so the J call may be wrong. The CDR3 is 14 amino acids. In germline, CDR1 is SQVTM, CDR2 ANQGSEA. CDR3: CSVAGGRETYEQYF. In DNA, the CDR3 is TGCAGCGTTGCTGGGGGACGGGAGACCTACGAGCAGTACTTC.

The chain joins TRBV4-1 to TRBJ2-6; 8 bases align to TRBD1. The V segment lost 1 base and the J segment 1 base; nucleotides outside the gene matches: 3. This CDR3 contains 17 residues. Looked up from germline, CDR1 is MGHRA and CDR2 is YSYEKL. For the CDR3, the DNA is TGCGCCAGCAGCCAAGGGGGACAGGCGTCTGGGGCCAACGTCCTGACTTTC. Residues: CASSQGGQASGANVLTF.

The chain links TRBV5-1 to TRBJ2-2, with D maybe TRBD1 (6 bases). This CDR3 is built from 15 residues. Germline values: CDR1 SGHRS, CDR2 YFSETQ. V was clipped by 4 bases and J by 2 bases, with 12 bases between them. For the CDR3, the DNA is TGCGCCAGCAGCCCCCTCAGGGGAAACACCGGGGAGCTGTTTTTT. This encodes CASSPLRGNTGELFF. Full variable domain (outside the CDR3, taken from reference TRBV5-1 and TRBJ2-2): KAGVTQTPRYLIKTRGQQVTLSCSPISGHRSVSWYQQTPGQGLQFLFEYFSETQRNKGNFPGRFSGRQFSNSRSEMNVSTLELGDSALYLCASSPLRGNTGELFFGEGSRLTVL.

CDR3 residues: CASSASGSSLYF. CDR3 in DNA: TGTGCCAGCAGCGCCTCCGGGTCCTCCTTGTACTTC. This sequence joins TRBV9 and TRBJ2-5; D gene uncertain. Deletions cut 3 bases from V and 13 bases from J, with 16 bases between. The CDR3 loop spans 12 amino acids. Germline V gene lookup returns CDR1 SGDLS and CDR2 YYNGEE. The full variable domain, its missing parts supplied by reference TRBV9 and TRBJ2-5, is DSGVTQTPKHLITATGQRVTLRCSPRSGDLSVYWYQQSLDQGLQFLIQYYNGEERAKGNILERFSAQQFPDLHSELNLSSLELGDSALYFCASSASGSSLYFGPGTRLLVL.

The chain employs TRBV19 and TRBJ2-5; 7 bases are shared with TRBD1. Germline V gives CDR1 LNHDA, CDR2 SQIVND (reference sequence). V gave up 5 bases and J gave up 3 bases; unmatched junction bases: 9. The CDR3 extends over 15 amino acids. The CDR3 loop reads CASSRGQLNEETQYF. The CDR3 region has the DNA TGTGCCAGTAGTCGGGGACAGCTGAATGAAGAGACCCAGTACTTC. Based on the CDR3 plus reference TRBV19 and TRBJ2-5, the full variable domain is DGGITQSPKYLFRKEGQNVTLSCEQNLNHDAMYWYRQDPGQGLRLIYYSQIVNDFQKGDIAEGYSVSREKKESFPLTVTSAQKNPTAFYLCASSRGQLNEETQYFGPGTRLLVL.

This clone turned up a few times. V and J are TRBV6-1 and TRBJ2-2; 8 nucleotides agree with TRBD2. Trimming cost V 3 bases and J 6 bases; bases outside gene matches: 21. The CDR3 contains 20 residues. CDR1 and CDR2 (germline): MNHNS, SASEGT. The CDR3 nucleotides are TGTGCCAGCAGTGAGGGAATAATATCGGGGGGGCGAATTGGTCCCGGGGAGCTGTTTTTT. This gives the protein CASSEGIISGGRIGPGELFF.

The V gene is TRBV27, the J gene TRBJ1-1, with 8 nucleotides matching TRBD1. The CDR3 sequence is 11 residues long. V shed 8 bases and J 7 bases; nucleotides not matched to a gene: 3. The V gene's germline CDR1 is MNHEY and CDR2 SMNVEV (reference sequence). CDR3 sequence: CASLDRGEAFF. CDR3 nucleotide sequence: TGTGCCAGCCTAGACAGGGGTGAAGCTTTCTTT.